This passage covers 18 T cell receptor beta chains from one sample sequenced in a study of T cell repertoires in cytomegalovirus infection. MiXCR, run by TCRdb on the reads, gives a single entry per CDR3 protein. The sample carries 290,000 or so distinct CDR3 sequences, approximately 10% recorded once. The sequenced sample consisted of PBMCs. The source is a human donor in good health (CMV status not recorded). Some clones in this sample may be carry-over from other donors' samples.

In its sample, this clonotype was seen a few times. The V call is TRBV10-3, the J call TRBJ2-5; 7 bases are a match to TRBD2. This CDR3 has 13 amino acids. After removal of 10 bases from V and 2 bases from J, the junction contained 7 bases not matched to a gene. Germline V gives CDR1 ENHRY, CDR2 SYGVKD. The CDR3 spells CANNLAAQETQYF. Here the CDR3 DNA reads TGTGCCAACAACCTAGCGGCTCAAGAGACCCAGTACTTC.

There are many counts of this clonotype. This chain links TRBV12-3 or TRBV12-4 with TRBJ2-1; D not certain. This CDR3 has 13 amino acids. Between the trimmed V and J ends, which lost 2 bases and 6 bases, there was a span of 8 bases. This chain's CDR3 is CASSLRAGNEQFF. The CDR3 DNA reads as TGTGCCAGCAGTTTAAGGGCAGGCAATGAGCAGTTCTTC.

In its sample, this clonotype was seen many times. The chain uses TRBV5-6 and TRBJ2-7, with D uncertain. The CDR3 consists of 13 residues. Trimming took 4 bases from V and 4 from J, leaving 12 bases between them. CDR1 is SGHDT and CDR2 is YYEEEE in the germline V gene. For the CDR3, the DNA is TGTGCCAGCAGCCTTCCTTCACCGTACGAGCAGTACTTC. Amino acid sequence: CASSLPSPYEQYF. Complete variable domain (other parts from reference TRBV5-6 and TRBJ2-7): DAGVTQSPTHLIKTRGQQVTLRCSPKSGHDTVSWYQQALGQGPQFIFQYYEEEERQRGNFPDRFSGHQFPNYSSELNVNALLLGDSALYLCASSLPSPYEQYFGPGTRLTVT.

This clonotype was found many times. The chain links TRBV10-3 to TRBJ2-5; tentatively, D is TRBD1 (6 bases). Germline V gene sequence: CDR1 ENHRY, CDR2 SYGVKD. This CDR3 is built from 15 residues. The ends were cut back, 5 bases at V and 5 bases at J, with 18 bases in the middle. Here the CDR3 DNA reads TGTGCCATCAGTCGGGGTCTTGGGGGCCTTGAGACCCAGTACTTC. It is translated as CAISRGLGGLETQYF.

The table lists this clonotype with many counts. V usage is TRBV20-1 and J usage is TRBJ2-1, with TRBD1 identical over 7 bases. The CDR3 consists of 13 residues. In germline, CDR1 is DFQATT, CDR2 SNEGSKA (reference sequence). The V segment lost 6 bases and the J segment 5 bases; nucleotides outside the gene matches: 7. CDR3 in DNA: TGCAGTGCGTTGACAGGGATGGACAATGAGCAGTTCTTC. Its protein product is CSALTGMDNEQFF.

This clonotype was seen ten or more times. This chain links TRBV6-6 with TRBJ1-5; no clear D. Per the germline V gene, CDR1 is MNHNY and CDR2 is SVGAGI (reference sequence). This CDR3 spans 12 amino acids. V was cut by 3 bases and J by 7 bases, with 7 bases left in between. CDR3 in amino acids: CASSYISQPQHF. CDR3 coding DNA: TGTGCCAGCAGTTATATTTCCCAGCCCCAGCATTTT.

This clonotype was counted a few times. This chain uses TRBV5-1 with TRBJ1-6; 8 bases are a match to TRBD1. This CDR3 has 15 amino acids. The germline CDR1 and CDR2 sequences are SGHRS and YFSETQ. After removal of 0 bases from V and 7 bases from J, the junction contained 3 bases not matched to a gene. As DNA, the CDR3 is TGCGCCAGCAGCTTGGGGGACAGGTGGAATTCACCCCTCCACTTT. Translated: CASSLGDRWNSPLHF.

V is TRBV2 and J is TRBJ1-1; D remains unclear. The CDR3 length is 13 residues. Deletions cut 4 bases from V and 4 bases from J, with 10 bases between. Germline assignment: CDR1 SNHLY and CDR2 FYNNEI. Written as DNA, the CDR3 is TGTGCCAGCAGTGTTAGCGCGGCCACTGAAGCTTTCTTT. Encoded protein: CASSVSAATEAFF.

This clonotype was recorded many times. The chain employs TRBV25-1 and TRBJ2-2; D possibly corresponds to TRBD1 (5 bases). V was cut by 4 bases and J by 2 bases, with 8 bases left in between. The CDR3 runs 14 residues. Germline CDR1 MGHDK, CDR2 SYGVNS. The chain's CDR3 is CASSAGANTGELFF. The CDR3 coding sequence is TGTGCCAGCAGTGCTGGGGCCAACACCGGGGAGCTGTTTTTT. Full variable domain (missing parts from reference TRBV25-1 and TRBJ2-2): EADIYQTPRYLVIGTGKKITLECSQTMGHDKMYWYQQDPGMELHLIHYSYGVNSTEKGDLSSESTVSRIRTEHFPLTLESARPSHTSQYLCASSAGANTGELFFGEGSRLTVL.

This clonotype occurred many times. The CDR3 reads CASSVSPRQGSEAFF. The CDR3 DNA is TGTGCCAGCAGTGTATCCCCTCGGCAGGGGTCTGAAGCTTTCTTT. The chain carries TRBV6-1 and TRBJ1-1; maybe TRBD1 (6 bases). In germline, CDR1 is MNHNS, CDR2 SASEGT. The CDR3 loop spans 15 amino acids. Trimming cost V 4 bases and J 6 bases, with 18 bases left between them.

This clonotype was found many times. The chain is built from TRBV20-1 and TRBJ2-5; tentatively, D is TRBD1 or TRBD2 (5 bases each). The V end lost 5 bases, the J end lost 4 bases, and 14 bases lay between the germline ends. Germline V CDR1 and CDR2: DFQATT, SNEGSKA (reference sequence). The CDR3 length is 13 residues. The CDR3 sequence: CSAFGGWGETQYF. The CDR3 nucleotides read TGCAGTGCTTTTGGGGGTTGGGGAGAGACCCAGTACTTC.

V and J are TRBV14 and TRBJ2-2; 7 bases align to TRBD1. Germline-derived CDR1 and CDR2 are SGHDN and FVKESK. The V gene end was trimmed by 3 bases and the J gene end by 14 bases; junction bases not matched to a gene: 3. CDR3 length: 11 amino acids. CDR3 sequence reads: CASSQGTALFF. DNA of the CDR3: TGTGCCAGCAGCCAGGGGACAGCCCTGTTTTTT.

This clonotype was picked up many times. The chain couples TRBV20-1 to TRBJ2-7; 10 bases line up with TRBD1. Germline CDR1 and CDR2: DFQATT and SNEGSKA (reference sequence). The CDR3 is 19 amino acids. J lost 6 bases, V lost 0 bases, and 20 bases had no gene match. The CDR3 loop is CSARDGRSTGTGVEGEQYV. In DNA form, the CDR3 reads TGCAGTGCTAGAGATGGAAGGTCCACCGGGACAGGGGTTGAGGGCGAGCAGTACGTC.

This chain connects TRBV28 to TRBJ1-5; the match to TRBD1 covers 8 bases. The ends lost 2 bases at V and 6 bases at J; junction bases unmatched: 6. The CDR3 runs to 15 residues. Germline V CDR1 and CDR2: MDHEN, SYDVKM. The CDR3 nucleotides read TGTGCCAGCAGTTTAACAGGGGGAAACGGTCAGCCCCAGCATTTT. Its translation is CASSLTGGNGQPQHF.

This clonotype showed up many times. The chain uses TRBV19 and TRBJ1-4; D not resolved. Per the germline V gene, CDR1 is LNHDA and CDR2 is SQIVND (reference sequence). CDR3 size: 16 residues. Deletions cut 5 bases from V and 0 bases from J, with 13 bases between. The CDR3 nucleotides read TGTGCCAGTAGTCCACGCGGCCCGACAACTAATGAAAAACTGTTTTTT. Its translation is CASSPRGPTTNEKLFF.

In its sample, this clonotype was seen many times. This chain uses TRBV27 with TRBJ2-7; D call uncertain. The germline gives CDR1 MNHEY, CDR2 SMNVEV (reference sequence). The CDR3 is made up of 13 amino acids. V shed 4 bases and J shed 1 base, with 8 bases lying between them. DNA for the CDR3: TGTGCCAGCAGTTCCGGACGGTCCTACGAGCAGTACGTC. It codes for CASSSGRSYEQYV.

This clonotype showed up many times. J is TRBJ2-1 and V is TRBV14; TRBD2 aligns across 7 bases. The CDR3 runs 16 residues. V shed 2 bases and J 4 bases; nucleotides not matched to a gene: 8. In germline, CDR1 is SGHDN, CDR2 FVKESK. CDR3 amino acids: CASSQSQRGPYNEQFF. The CDR3 DNA sequence: TGTGCCAGCAGCCAATCACAGCGGGGCCCTTACAATGAGCAGTTCTTC. The full variable domain, its missing parts supplied by reference TRBV14 and TRBJ2-1, is EAGVTQFPSHSVIEKGQTVTLRCDPISGHDNLYWYRRVMGKEIKFLLHFVKESKQDESGMPNNRFLAERTGGTYSTLKVQPAELEDSGVYFCASSQSQRGPYNEQFFGPGTRLTVL.

This clonotype has ten or more counts. The chain couples TRBV2 to TRBJ2-7; maybe TRBD2 (7 bases). Germline-derived CDR1 and CDR2 are SNHLY and FYNNEI. Between the trimmed V and J ends, which lost 8 bases and 2 bases, there was a span of 22 bases. CDR3 length: 16 residues. This CDR3 is CASSQGGRGRTYEQYF. DNA for the CDR3: TGTGCCAGCTCCCAGGGAGGGCGGGGGCGGACCTACGAGCAGTACTTC.